The 2 T cell receptor beta chains below come from one sample, sequenced in a study of blood T cell repertoires in COVID-19. Some clones are missing from TCRdb's copy, which holds only in-frame ones; the method was immunoSEQ multiplex PCR. The data contain 300,000 to 450,000 clones, roughly nine tenths of them singletons. Input material: peripheral blood. The origin of the receptors is a woman aged 30 to 39 with COVID-19, enrolled during active disease.

This clone appeared once. The chain joins TRBV5-1 to TRBJ1-2; perhaps TRBD1 as D (5 bases). The CDR3 is 14 amino acids. Germline V gives CDR1 SGHRS, CDR2 YFSETQ. V lost 0 bases, J lost 0 bases, and 6 bases lay in between. CDR3 DNA: TGCGCCAGCAGCTTGGAGACAGCTAACTATGGCTACACCTTC. It yields the protein CASSLETANYGYTF.

The genes are TRBV14 and TRBJ2-1; no firm D call. V lost 2 bases and J 13 bases, leaving 9 bases between the germline ends. From germline, CDR1 is SGHDN and CDR2 FVKESK. The CDR3 loop spans 11 amino acids. The CDR3 reads CASSQTTTQFF. The CDR3 DNA is TGTGCCAGCAGCCAAACTACCACCCAGTTCTTC.